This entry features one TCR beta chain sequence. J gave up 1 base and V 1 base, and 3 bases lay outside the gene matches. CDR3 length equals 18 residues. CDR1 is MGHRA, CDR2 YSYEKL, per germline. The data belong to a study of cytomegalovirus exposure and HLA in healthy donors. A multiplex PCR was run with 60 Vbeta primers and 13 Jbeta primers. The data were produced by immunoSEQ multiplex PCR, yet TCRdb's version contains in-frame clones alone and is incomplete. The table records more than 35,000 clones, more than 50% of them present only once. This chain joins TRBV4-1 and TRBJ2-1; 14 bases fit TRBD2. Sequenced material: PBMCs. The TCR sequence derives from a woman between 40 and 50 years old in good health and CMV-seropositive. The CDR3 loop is CASSQGLAGGPSYNEQFF. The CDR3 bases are TGCGCCAGCAGCCAAGGACTAGCGGGGGGGCCTTCCTACAATGAGCAGTTCTTC.